This entry features one T cell receptor beta chain sequence. This specimen comes from a study of T-cell memory formation after mild COVID-19. Study-level background: Most TCR clusters belonged to a single donor.

TCRdb reanalysed the 5' RACE reads using MiXCR and keeps one entry per CDR3 protein. The table lists under 50,000 distinct CDR3 sequences, 27% of them singletons. This CDR3 is 15 amino acids long. V gave up 5 bases and J gave up 7 bases; unmatched junction bases: 10. Germline CDR1 is SGHAT and CDR2 is FQNNGV. V gene TRBV11-2 combines with J gene TRBJ1-2; the match to TRBD1 covers 10 bases. Source material: PBMCs or a T cell subset sorted from them (not recorded which). The receptor comes from a man in his late teens or twenties who had mild COVID-19 (a few samples of this study predate the infection). Cell type and time point are not known. CDR3 nucleotide sequence: TGTGCCAGCAGCCCCTCGGGACAGGGGCGACGTGGCTACACCTTC. It specifies CASSPSGQGRRGYTF.